The 16 T cell receptor beta chains below all came from one sample that was sequenced in a study of blood T cell repertoires in COVID-19 (dated by TCRdb to 2018 to 2021). Libraries were prepared through the immunoSEQ multiplex PCR assay. The table was pulled from immuneACCESS by TCRdb, which kept in-frame rearrangements only. Such tables lose some clones; where checked, under half of the loss comes from unresolved V genes, and the rest has no known cause. The sample table holds approximately 45,000 clones, of which about 70% were seen once. The ten largest clones represent roughly 61% of the sample. The sample taken for sequencing was peripheral blood. The receptors derive from an elderly man with acute or convalescent COVID-19.

The chain joins TRBV19 to TRBJ2-3; 13 positions agree with TRBD2. The CDR3 contains 16 residues. Per germline, CDR1 LNHDA and CDR2 SQIVND (reference sequence). J lost 8 bases, V lost 4 bases, and 9 bases had no gene match. In DNA, the CDR3 is TGTGCCAGTAGTAGCGGACTAGCGGGAGTTGGGAGTACGCAGTATTTT. Translating it yields CASSSGLAGVGSTQYF.

This clone showed up many times. The V gene is TRBV12-3 or TRBV12-4, the J gene TRBJ1-4; 7 nucleotides agree with TRBD1. This CDR3 is 13 amino acids long. J was trimmed by 9 bases and V by 6 bases; bases with no gene match: 7. The DNA for the CDR3 is TGTGCCAGCAGCTCCGGGACAGCAAAAAAACTGTTTTTT. It translates to CASSSGTAKKLFF.

By proportion, this clone is large (0.1 to 1%). The V gene is TRBV27, the J gene TRBJ2-5; 11 positions match TRBD2. The CDR3 is 18 residues long. Germline V gene sequence: CDR1 MNHEY, CDR2 SMNVEV (reference sequence). V lost 2 bases and J lost 4; bases outside the gene matches: 12. The CDR3 loop reads CASSLRGGTSGSLETQYF. CDR3 DNA sequence: TGTGCCAGCAGTTTACGGGGCGGAACTAGCGGGAGCTTAGAGACCCAGTACTTC.

The chain links TRBV3-1 (or the pseudogene TRBV3-2) to TRBJ1-2, with D possibly being TRBD1 (5 bases). With 2 bases removed from V and 4 bases from J, the gap between germline ends came to 14 bases. Looked up from germline, CDR1 is LGHDT and CDR2 is YNNKEL (reference sequence). The CDR3 extends over 15 amino acids. The CDR3 sequence: CASSQWGGRVYGYTF. In DNA form, the CDR3 reads TGTGCCAGCAGCCAATGGGGGGGTCGCGTCTATGGCTACACCTTC.

This rearrangement joins TRBV5-8 to TRBJ2-1; no clear D. CDR1 is SGHTS, CDR2 YDEGEE, per germline. Trimming took off 0 bases at V and 6 bases at J, with 13 bases between the two ends. This CDR3 spans 15 amino acids. In DNA, the CDR3 is TGTGCCAGCAGCTTGGTATCCTTAACTGGCAATGAGCAGTTCTTC. Translated, it gives CASSLVSLTGNEQFF. Based on the CDR3 plus reference TRBV5-8 and TRBJ2-1, the full variable domain is EAGVTQSPTHLIKTRGQQATLRCSPISGHTSVYWYQQALGLGLQFLLWYDEGEERNRGNFPPRFSGRQFPNYSSELNVNALELEDSALYLCASSLVSLTGNEQFFGPGTRLTVL.

V gene TRBV18 combines with J gene TRBJ1-2; D uncertain. Germline CDR1 KGHSH, CDR2 LQKENI. The CDR3 has 15 residues. V lost 4 bases, J lost 0 bases, and 12 bases lay in between. Here the CDR3 DNA reads TGTGCCAGCTCACTGGGCCTGGAAACTAACTATGGCTACACCTTC. This sequence encodes CASSLGLETNYGYTF.

V and J are TRBV10-3 and TRBJ1-3, with 8 bases lining up with TRBD1. There are 13 residues in the CDR3. J lost 4 bases, V lost 4 bases, and 0 bases had no gene match. The germline V gene encodes CDR1 ENHRY and CDR2 SYGVKD. The CDR3 reads CAISGQGGNTIYF. The CDR3 DNA reads as TGTGCCATCAGTGGACAGGGGGGAAACACCATATATTTT.

This clone showed up just a few times. This chain joins TRBV18 and TRBJ2-2; 9 bases are shared with TRBD1. The CDR3 consists of 15 residues. Germline V gives CDR1 KGHSH, CDR2 LQKENI. Trimming at V came to 6 bases and at J to 3 bases, leaving 5 bases not matched to a gene. CDR3: CASSRGQGDTGELFF. The CDR3 DNA sequence: TGTGCCAGCTCTCGGGGACAGGGCGACACCGGGGAGCTGTTTTTT.

This rearrangement joins TRBV18 to TRBJ2-5; 13 bases map to TRBD2. The CDR3 runs to 15 residues. Germline lookup yields CDR1 KGHSH and CDR2 LQKENI. The J segment lost 5 bases and the V segment lost 2 bases, leaving 2 bases of the junction unmatched. In DNA, the CDR3 is TGTGCCAGCTCACCAGGGACTAGCGGGATCGAGACCCAGTACTTC. This encodes CASSPGTSGIETQYF.

This rearrangement joins TRBV7-8 to TRBJ2-3, with D perhaps TRBD2 (6 bases). CDR1 SGHVS and CDR2 FQNEAQ come from the germline V gene. V lost 5 bases and J lost 7, with 10 bases in between. CDR3 length: 12 residues. Written as DNA, the CDR3 is TGTGCCAGCAGCCAACGGGAGTATACGCAGTATTTT. The encoded protein is CASSQREYTQYF. The full variable domain, with the rest looked up from reference TRBV7-8 and TRBJ2-3, is GAGVSQSPRYKVAKRGQDVALRCDPISGHVSLFWYQQALGQGPEFLTYFQNEAQLDKSGLPSDRFFAERPEGSVSTLKIQRTQQEDSAVYLCASSQREYTQYFGPGTRLTVL.

The V call is TRBV11-3, the J call TRBJ2-1; possible D gene TRBD2, 7 bases. The CDR3 spans 13 residues. Germline CDR1 reads SGHNT; CDR2 reads YENEEA. Trimming left V 4 bases short and J 6 bases short, with 10 bases between. As DNA, the CDR3 is TGTGCCAGCAGCTGGGGAGGGGGCAATGAGCAGTTCTTC. This sequence encodes CASSWGGGNEQFF.

The chain joins TRBV29-1 to TRBJ2-7; 7 bases agree with TRBD1. The V gene end was trimmed by 4 bases and the J gene end by 0 bases; junction bases not matched to a gene: 3. Germline CDR1 SQVTM, CDR2 ANQGSEA. The length of the CDR3 is 13 residues. CDR3 sequence: CSVVGQSSYEQYF. CDR3 in DNA: TGCAGCGTTGTGGGACAGAGCTCCTACGAGCAGTACTTC.

This rearrangement joins TRBV6-5 to TRBJ1-6; D may be TRBD1 (6 bases). This CDR3 has 15 amino acids. Germline CDR1 and CDR2: MNHEY and SVGAGI. Trimming pared 0 bases from V and 7 bases from J, leaving 10 bases between. The CDR3 nucleotides are TGTGCCAGCAGTTACTCGAACAGGGACAATTCACCCCTCCACTTT. This gives the protein CASSYSNRDNSPLHF.

The rearrangement links TRBV7-2 to TRBJ2-2, with D uncertain. Germline assignment: CDR1 SGHTA and CDR2 FQGNSA. The CDR3 spans 15 residues. The ends were cut back, 2 bases at V and 1 base at J, with 8 bases in the middle. CDR3 sequence: CASSLSRRNTGELFF. Written as DNA, the CDR3 is TGTGCCAGCAGCTTATCGCGGAGGAACACCGGGGAGCTGTTTTTT. The entire variable domain, with the rest obtained from reference TRBV7-2 and TRBJ2-2, is as follows: GAGVSQSPSNKVTEKGKDVELRCDPISGHTALYWYRQSLGQGLEFLIYFQGNSAPDKSGLPSDRFSAERTGGSVSTLTIQRTQQEDSAVYLCASSLSRRNTGELFFGEGSRLTVL.

In this sample, this clone turned up many times. J is TRBJ2-7 and V is TRBV3-1 (or the pseudogene TRBV3-2), with 7 bases lining up with TRBD2. V shed 4 bases, J shed 3 bases, and the junction held 9 bases outside the gene matches. The CDR3 has 15 residues. CDR1 and CDR2 from the germline V gene are LGHDT and YNNKEL (reference sequence). For the CDR3, the DNA is TGTGCCAGCAGCCCAAGACCCGGGGGGTACTACGAGCAGTACTTC. This encodes CASSPRPGGYYEQYF.

This clone was counted only a few times. The V call is TRBV28, the J call TRBJ2-2; D unclear. Germline loops: CDR1 MDHEN, CDR2 SYDVKM. Deletions cut 6 bases from V and 7 bases from J, with 9 bases between. The CDR3 is made up of 12 amino acids. Written as DNA, the CDR3 is TGTGCCAGCAGATACAGTGTCGGGGAGCTGTTTTTT. It is translated as CASRYSVGELFF.